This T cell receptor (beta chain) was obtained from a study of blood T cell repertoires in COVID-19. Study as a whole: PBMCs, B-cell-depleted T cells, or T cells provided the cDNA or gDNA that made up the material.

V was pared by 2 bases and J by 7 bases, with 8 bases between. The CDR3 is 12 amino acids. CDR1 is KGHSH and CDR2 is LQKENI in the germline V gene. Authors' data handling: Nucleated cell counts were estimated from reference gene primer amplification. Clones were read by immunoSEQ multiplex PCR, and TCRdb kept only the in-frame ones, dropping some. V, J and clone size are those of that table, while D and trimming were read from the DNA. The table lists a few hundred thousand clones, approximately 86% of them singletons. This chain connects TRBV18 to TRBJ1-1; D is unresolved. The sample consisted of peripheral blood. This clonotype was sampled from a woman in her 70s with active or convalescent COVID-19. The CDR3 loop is CASSPARDEAFF. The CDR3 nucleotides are TGTGCCAGCTCACCAGCTCGCGATGAAGCTTTCTTT.